These 8 T cell receptor beta chains originate from one sample sequenced in a study of T cell responses to AZD1222 COVID-19 vaccine. Libraries were prepared by immunoSEQ multiplex PCR; TCRdb keeps only in-frame clonotypes and omits some of them. The repertoire consists of some 86,000 clones, with roughly nine tenths occurring once and the leading ten covering approximately 5%. Source: peripheral blood, taken 28 days after the second AZD1222 dose. The receptors shown here come from an adult who received the AZD1222 COVID-19 vaccine.

This chain connects TRBV19 to TRBJ2-7; no clear D gene. The V gene's germline CDR1 is LNHDA and CDR2 SQIVND (reference sequence). CDR3 length: 13 amino acids. V was trimmed by 6 bases and J by 1 base, leaving 10 bases between them. In nucleotides, the CDR3 is TGTGCCAGTAGAAATCGGGCATCCTACGAGCAGTACTTC. This codes for CASRNRASYEQYF.

This chain uses TRBV7-2 with TRBJ1-6, with a possible D match to TRBD1 (6 bases). This CDR3 is 14 amino acids long. Trimming took off 0 bases at V and 8 bases at J, with 8 bases between the two ends. Germline V gives CDR1 SGHTA, CDR2 FQGNSA. This CDR3 is CASSLAGGDSPLHF. The CDR3, as DNA: TGTGCCAGCAGCTTAGCAGGGGGGGATTCACCCCTCCACTTT.

The CDR3 loop reads CASSQGAMDTGELFF. In DNA form, the CDR3 reads TGTGCCAGCAGTCAGGGGGCGATGGACACCGGGGAGCTGTTTTTT. V usage is TRBV6-2 or TRBV6-3 and J usage is TRBJ2-2; 8 positions match TRBD1. After removal of 5 bases from V and 3 bases from J, the junction contained 5 bases not matched to a gene. The CDR3 sequence is 15 residues long. CDR1 is MNHEY and CDR2 is SVGEGT in the germline V gene.

This chain joins TRBV3-1 (or the pseudogene TRBV3-2) and TRBJ2-7, with TRBD1 as a possible D gene (5 bases). The germline V and J ends were trimmed by 3 bases and 4 bases, with 7 bases remaining between them. Germline V gene lookup returns CDR1 LGHDT and CDR2 YNNKEL (reference sequence). CDR3 length equals 12 residues. In DNA form, the CDR3 reads TGTGCCAGCAGCCAGAAGGGGTACGAGCAGTACTTC. Translation: CASSQKGYEQYF.

The V call is TRBV5-1, the J call TRBJ2-2; D is undetermined. Trimming left V 1 base short and J 3 bases short, with 4 bases between. The CDR3 contains 13 residues. Germline V CDR1 and CDR2: SGHRS, YFSETQ. CDR3: CASSLSDTGELFF. The CDR3, as DNA: TGCGCCAGCAGCTTGTCCGACACCGGGGAGCTGTTTTTT. The whole variable domain, remainder taken from reference TRBV5-1 and TRBJ2-2, is KAGVTQTPRYLIKTRGQQVTLSCSPISGHRSVSWYQQTPGQGLQFLFEYFSETQRNKGNFPGRFSGRQFSNSRSEMNVSTLELGDSALYLCASSLSDTGELFFGEGSRLTVL.

The rearrangement uses TRBV5-1 and TRBJ2-2; the D gene could be TRBD1 or TRBD2 (6 bases each). The CDR3 is made up of 15 amino acids. Germline loops: CDR1 SGHRS, CDR2 YFSETQ. Between the trimmed V and J ends, which lost 0 bases and 6 bases, there was a span of 12 bases. The CDR3 is CASSLESGEAGELFF. The CDR3 DNA sequence: TGCGCCAGCAGCTTGGAATCAGGGGAGGCCGGGGAGCTGTTTTTT.

This chain uses TRBV9 with TRBJ2-7; 9 bases match TRBD1. Germline V gene data show CDR1 as SGDLS and CDR2 as YYNGEE. With 4 bases clipped from V and 3 bases from J, the junction kept 8 bases outside the gene matches. CDR3 length: 15 amino acids. Here the CDR3 reads CASSWGQGGIYEQYF. DNA of the CDR3: TGTGCCAGCAGCTGGGGACAGGGTGGCATCTACGAGCAGTACTTC.

This clone was observed many times. The chain joins TRBV7-6 to TRBJ1-1; D unresolved. From germline, CDR1 is SGHVS and CDR2 FNYEAQ. Trimming removed 6 bases at V and 4 bases at J, with 27 bases between. The CDR3 runs 18 residues. This chain's CDR3 is CASSNNARPGQGFTEAFF. DNA of the CDR3: TGTGCCAGCAGTAACAACGCTCGACCCGGGCAAGGGTTCACTGAAGCTTTCTTT.